A selection of T cell receptor beta chains follows, all from one sample in a study of T cells in localized non-small cell lung cancer. The data were produced by immunoSEQ multiplex PCR, yet TCRdb's version contains in-frame clones alone and is incomplete. The top ten hold approximately 14% of the sample, which has around 25,000 clones, under 95% seen once. This specimen was peripheral blood, taken before any cancer treatment. The source of these receptors is a man aged 40 to 70 with stage III squamous cell lung carcinoma. CDR3s include the opening cysteine and the closing phenylalanine or tryptophan. The D gene is left open where the match is weak. Not all rows give a size; the values are once, few, many and, for expanded clones, a class.

size,D,J,V,DNA,CDR3
-,-,TRBJ1-2,TRBV9,TGTGCCAGCAGCGTAGGTAGTACAGAGCTTGGCTACATCTTC,CASSVGSTELGYIF
-,TRBD1,TRBJ1-6,TRBV9,TGTGCCAGCAGCGTACGGCCAGGGGGTGGTTCACCCCTCCACTTT,CASSVRPGGGSPLHF
-,TRBD2,TRBJ2-1,TRBV4-1,TGCGCCAGCAGCCAAGAAGGAGCGGGAGGCAATGAGCAGTTCTTC,CASSQEGAGGNEQFF
once,TRBD2,TRBJ2-3,TRBV7-3,TGTGCCAGCAGCTATACCGGGACTAGGATGCACCAAGATACGCAGTATTTT,CASSYTGTRMHQDTQYF
-,-,TRBJ1-1,TRBV10-3,TGTGCCACCTTGGTGCCTCCGAACACTGAAGCTTTCTTT,CATLVPPNTEAFF
-,-,TRBJ1-2,TRBV4-1,TGCGCCAGCAGCCAAGATTTGGTTACCCCTAACTATGGCTACACCTTC,CASSQDLVTPNYGYTF
-,-,TRBJ1-5,TRBV18,TGTGCCAGCTCACCACGACAGACTAGCAATCAGCCCCAGCATTTT,CASSPRQTSNQPQHF
once,-,TRBJ2-2,TRBV2,TGTGCCAGCAGGAGGGACGGCACCGGGGAGCTGTTTTTT,CASRRDGTGELFF
-,TRBD1,TRBJ2-7,TRBV27,TGTGCCAGCAGTTCCGACAGGGTCATACCCTACGAGCAGTACTTC,CASSSDRVIPYEQYF
-,TRBD1,TRBJ1-2,TRBV4-3,TGCGCCAGCAGCCAAGGGAGGACGACAGGGCCGCGAGGCTACACCTTC,CASSQGRTTGPRGYTF
-,TRBD1,TRBJ1-2,TRBV28,TGTGCCAGCAGGACAGGGGGAGCTAACTATGGCTACACCTTC,CASRTGGANYGYTF
once,-,TRBJ1-1,TRBV2,TGTGCCAGCAGTGAAGGCAGGAACACTGAAGCTTTCTTT,CASSEGRNTEAFF
-,-,TRBJ2-1,TRBV27,TGTGCCAGCAGTCTCCGACGGATCTACAATGAGCAGTTCTTC,CASSLRRIYNEQFF
-,TRBD2,TRBJ2-7,TRBV11-2,TGTGCCAGCAGCTTGTTAGCGGGCGCCTACGAGCAGTACTTC,CASSLLAGAYEQYF
-,TRBD1,TRBJ2-4,TRBV4-3,TGCGCCAGCAGCCAACTTGACAGGGTTGGAAACATTCAGTACTTC,CASSQLDRVGNIQYF
-,TRBD1,TRBJ2-3,TRBV9,TGTGCCAGCAGCGTAGCTAGTAGGGACAGGGGCGAAGATACGCAGTATTTT,CASSVASRDRGEDTQYF
-,-,TRBJ2-1,TRBV4-2,TGTGCCAGCAGCCGAAACGGGGGTCTAAGCTCCTACAATGAGCAGTTCTTC,CASSRNGGLSSYNEQFF
-,TRBD2,TRBJ2-1,TRBV5-1,TGCGCCAGCGGTCTAGCGGGAGTAGACAATGAGCAGTTCTTC,CASGLAGVDNEQFF
-,TRBD1,TRBJ2-2,TRBV5-6,TGTGCCAGCAGCTTTACAGGGGGGAACACCGGGGAGCTGTTTTTT,CASSFTGGNTGELFF
-,-,TRBJ2-2,TRBV5-6,TGTGCCAGCAGCTTGGGAGGGGGGACCGGGGAGCTGTTTTTT,CASSLGGGTGELFF
-,-,TRBJ2-2,TRBV5-1,TGCGCCAGCAGCACCAGGAACACCGGGGAGCTGTTTTTT,CASSTRNTGELFF
-,-,TRBJ2-7,TRBV7-3,TGTGCCAGCAGCTCAGCCGGACCAGGCGAGCAGTACTTC,CASSSAGPGEQYF
once,-,TRBJ1-2,TRBV28,TGTGCCAGCAGTTTACCCGGGGCTTCGGGCTATGGCTACACCTTC,CASSLPGASGYGYTF
once,-,TRBJ2-2,TRBV9,TGTGCCAGCAGCGTAGTAGGGGCGCTGAACACCGGGGAGCTGTTTTTT,CASSVVGALNTGELFF
-,-,TRBJ2-1,TRBV4-3,TGCGCCAGCAGCCAAGATTGGGGGAGAGGCTACAATGAGCAGTTCTTC,CASSQDWGRGYNEQFF
once,-,TRBJ2-7,TRBV7-3,TGTGCCAGCAGCCCTCGGACAGATTCTACGGGTGAGCAGTACTTC,CASSPRTDSTGEQYF
-,TRBD2,TRBJ2-1,TRBV7-2,TGTGCCAGCAGCTTACTGGCTAGCGGGCGCTACAATGAGCAGTTCTTC,CASSLLASGRYNEQFF
-,-,TRBJ2-2,TRBV5-1,TGCGCCAGCAGCTTTCGGCAGGTACCCGGGGGGCTGTTTTTT,CASSFRQVPGGLFF
few,TRBD1,TRBJ1-1,TRBV11-2,TGTGCCAGCAGCTCGGACAGGGCAGTGGCTTTCTTT,CASSSDRAVAFF
-,-,TRBJ2-7,TRBV5-4,TGTGCCAGCAGCTTGGTCTCGCGGGGCTCCTACGAGCAGTACTTC,CASSLVSRGSYEQYF
-,-,TRBJ2-7,TRBV23-1,TGCGCCAGCAGTCAATCTGTCCACGAGCAGTACTTC,CASSQSVHEQYF
-,TRBD1,TRBJ1-1,TRBV27,TGTGCCAGCAGGGGACAGGGTCGGACTGAAGCTTTCTTT,CASRGQGRTEAFF
once,-,TRBJ1-1,TRBV6-4,TGTGCCAGCAGTGAGTGGCAGGACACTGAAGCTTTCTTT,CASSEWQDTEAFF
-,-,TRBJ2-5,TRBV7-2,TGTGCCAGCAGCTTAGCGGTGGGGGGAACCCAAGAGACCCAGTACTTC,CASSLAVGGTQETQYF
once,-,TRBJ2-1,TRBV7-2,TGTGCCAGCAGCTCGCGGGACTCCCAGTTCTTC,CASSSRDSQFF
once,-,TRBJ2-1,TRBV6-1,TGTGCCAGCAGTGAACTACTCTACAATGAGCAGTTCTTC,CASSELLYNEQFF
once,-,TRBJ2-4,TRBV6-5,TGTGCCAGCAGTTACGATCCGATTCTAGCCAAAAACATTCAGTACTTC,CASSYDPILAKNIQYF
-,-,TRBJ1-1,TRBV20-1,TGCAGTGCCCCCCGCGTATCGGTTTTTTGG,CSAPRVSVFW
-,TRBD1,TRBJ1-5,TRBV30,TGTGCCTGGACCAGGGGGCCGGGGCAGCCCCAGCATTTT,CAWTRGPGQPQHF
-,-,TRBJ1-2,TRBV14,TGTGCCAGCAGCCAATCAAGGGCGGGGGTGAGTGGCTACACCTTC,CASSQSRAGVSGYTF
-,TRBD1,TRBJ1-2,TRBV5-4,TGTGCCAGCAGCCAGACAGGGTGGGACGGCTACACCTTC,CASSQTGWDGYTF
few,-,TRBJ1-1,TRBV4-3,TGCGCCAGCAGCCAAGGGGTAGCTACTGAGCGGGCTTTCTTT,CASSQGVATERAFF
-,-,TRBJ1-6,TRBV6-5,TGTGCCAGCAAGTCATGGACAGACAATTCACCCCTCCACTTT,CASKSWTDNSPLHF
-,-,TRBJ2-7,TRBV9,TGTGCCAGCAGCGTACAACCGGGACCCAGCGCGGGGCAGTACTTC,CASSVQPGPSAGQYF
-,-,TRBJ1-1,TRBV9,TGTGCCAGCAGCGTAGACGGGTTCCCGAACACTGAAGCTTTCTTT,CASSVDGFPNTEAFF
once,-,TRBJ1-2,TRBV7-2,TGTGCCAGCAGCTTAGGGACCCCTGGGTATGGCTACACCTTC,CASSLGTPGYGYTF
-,TRBD2,TRBJ2-2,TRBV9,TGTGCCAGCAGCGTAACCTCCTCTAGCGGGGGAACCACCGGGGAGCTGTTTTTT,CASSVTSSSGGTTGELFF
-,-,TRBJ2-1,TRBV28,TGTGCCAGCAGCCCTACCAGGGGATGGGGCAATGAGCAGTTCTTC,CASSPTRGWGNEQFF
-,-,TRBJ1-1,TRBV7-2,TGTGCCAGCAGCCCAACCTCGGACAGAGAAGCTTTCTTT,CASSPTSDREAFF
-,-,TRBJ1-1,TRBV28,TGTGCCAGCAGTTCCTTCGGGGGAGGGGAGACTGAAGCTTTCTTT,CASSSFGGGETEAFF
few,-,TRBJ2-7,TRBV6-1,TGTGCCAGCAGAGCCGGGATGCCCTACGAGCAGTACTTC,CASRAGMPYEQYF
-,-,TRBJ2-2,TRBV18,TGTGCCAGCTCACCGCTGGGCGGAAACACCGGGGAGCTGTTTTTT,CASSPLGGNTGELFF
-,TRBD1,TRBJ2-7,TRBV27,TGTGCCAGCAGTAGAACCGGGACAGCGGCCTACGAGCAGTACTTC,CASSRTGTAAYEQYF
-,-,TRBJ2-7,TRBV5-1,TGCGCCAGCAGCTTGGGACCTTCAGAGGAGCAGTACTTC,CASSLGPSEEQYF